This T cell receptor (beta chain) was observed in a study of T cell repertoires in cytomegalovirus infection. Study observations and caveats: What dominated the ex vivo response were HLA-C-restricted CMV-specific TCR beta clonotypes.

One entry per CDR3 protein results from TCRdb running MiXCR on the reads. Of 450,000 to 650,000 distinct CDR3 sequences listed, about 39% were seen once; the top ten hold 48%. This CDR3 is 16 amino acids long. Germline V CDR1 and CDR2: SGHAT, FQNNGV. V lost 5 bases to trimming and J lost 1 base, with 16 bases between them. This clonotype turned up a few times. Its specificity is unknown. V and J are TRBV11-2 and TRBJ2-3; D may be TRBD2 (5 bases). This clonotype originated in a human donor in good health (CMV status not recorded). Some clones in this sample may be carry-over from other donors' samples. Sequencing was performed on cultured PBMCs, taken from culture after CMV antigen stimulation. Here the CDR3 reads CASSLSGGSGTDTQYF. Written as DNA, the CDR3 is TGTGCCAGCAGCCTATCGGGCGGGTCTGGCACAGATACGCAGTATTTT.